The present T cell receptor beta chain was sequenced within a study of CD4 T cells in relation to SARS-CoV-2 and coronaviruses. Sequencing was performed with immunoSEQ multiplex PCR; in TCRdb, only in-frame clones are kept and a portion is missing. The sample includes 60,000 to 75,000 clones, approximately 93% seen only once; the top ten take 0.2% to 0.25%. Whole-study results and caveats: Culture-expanded clones reflect memory recall rather than primary priming during culture.

Concerning this clone itself: Its antigen is unidentified.

The unexposed donors gave CD4+ T cells in 2011-2018, prior to COVID-19. The clonotype originates from a human donor in good health. The sample consisted of naive CD4+ T cells from PBMCs. Subset: naive CD4+ T cells isolated by negative enrichment.

The CDR3 sequence is CASSLGIGSSEAFF. CDR3 nucleotides: TGCGCCAGCAGCTTGGGCATCGGGAGCTCTGAAGCTTTCTTT. This chain joins TRBV5-1 and TRBJ1-1; D ambiguous. Germline CDR1 reads SGHRS; CDR2 reads YFSETQ. The V and J ends lost 0 bases and 6 bases respectively, with 12 bases between them. The CDR3 is 14 amino acids.